The rows below give T cell receptor beta chains drawn from one sample of a study of vaccination and CD4 T cells after COVID-19. In TCRdb, the PCR reads were re-called with MiXCR into one record per CDR3 protein. The repertoire holds about 7,300 distinct CDR3 sequences, about 40% seen once, with less than 30% in the top ten. No antigen has been identified for these receptors. Sequences were obtained from CD4+ T cells from blood, cultured in vitro. The receptors derive from a human donor in good health. Both conserved end residues are part of each CDR3. The order of the fields is D gene, clone size, J gene, V gene, CDR3 protein, CDR3 DNA. The D gene is left open where the match is weak. The size field is filled for only some rows; it gives once, few, many or a size class.

-	few	TRBJ1-5	TRBV6-5	CASSYEAYNQPQHF	TGTGCCAGCAGTTACGAGGCTTACAATCAGCCCCAGCATTTT
-	few	TRBJ1-6	TRBV19	CASSPSINSPLHF	TGTGCCAGTAGTCCCTCGATCAATTCACCCCTCCACTTT
TRBD2	few	TRBJ2-2	TRBV2	CASSGTSLAGELFF	TGTGCCAGCAGTGGGACTAGCCTGGCCGGGGAGCTGTTTTTT
TRBD2	few	TRBJ2-7	TRBV6-5	CASSYRGDEQYF	TGTGCCAGCAGTTATCGGGGGGACGAGCAGTACTTC
-	-	TRBJ2-1	TRBV20-1	CSARDPGRSLNEQFF	TGCAGTGCTAGAGATCCGGGACGATCCCTTAATGAGCAGTTCTTC
-	few	TRBJ2-7	TRBV30	CAWGSGYEQYF	TGTGCCTGGGGGTCCGGGTACGAGCAGTACTTC
-	medium-sized	TRBJ1-2	TRBV30	CAWSVNAGLYGYTF	TGTGCCTGGAGTGTAAACGCAGGGCTCTATGGCTACACCTTC
TRBD1	-	TRBJ1-2	TRBV18	CASSPRPDRVNGYTF	TGTGCCAGCTCACCACGTCCGGACAGGGTTAATGGCTACACCTTC
-	few	TRBJ2-2	TRBV10-1	CASSTNTGELFF	TGCGCCAGCAGCACGAACACCGGGGAGCTGTTTTTT
-	-	TRBJ1-5	TRBV6-1	CASSEGRILNQKPQHF	TGTGCCAGCAGTGAAGGACGGATACTGAATCAGAAGCCCCAGCATTTT
-	few	TRBJ2-3	TRBV2	CASSGPGADTQYF	TGTGCCAGCTCCGGGCCCGGGGCGGATACGCAGTATTTT
TRBD1	few	TRBJ2-5	TRBV24-1	CATSPGTAQETQYF	TGTGCCACCAGTCCCGGGACAGCCCAAGAGACCCAGTACTTC
-	few	TRBJ1-5	TRBV2	CASGQSGANQPQHF	TGTGCCAGCGGCCAGAGCGGGGCCAATCAGCCCCAGCATTTT
TRBD1	-	TRBJ2-2	TRBV7-9	CASSGTGGNTGELFF	TGTGCCAGCAGCGGGACAGGGGGCAACACCGGGGAGCTGTTTTTT
-	few	TRBJ1-6	TRBV6-1	CASRSGSTYSPLHF	TGTGCCAGCAGGTCGGGGTCCACATATTCACCCCTCCACTTT
TRBD2	few	TRBJ2-5	TRBV10-3	CAISGSGGAGETQYF	TGTGCCATCTCGGGTAGCGGGGGGGCAGGCGAGACCCAGTACTTC
-	few	TRBJ2-5	TRBV19	CASRTRDVETQYF	TGTGCCAGTAGAACCCGGGACGTGGAGACCCAGTACTTC
-	-	TRBJ2-7	TRBV5-1	CASSHDREGDEQYF	TGCGCCAGCAGCCATGACAGGGAGGGCGACGAGCAGTACTTC
TRBD1	-	TRBJ1-4	TRBV7-2	CASSFPRGAFEKLFF	TGTGCCAGCAGCTTTCCCAGGGGGGCGTTTGAAAAACTGTTTTTT
TRBD1	-	TRBJ2-1	TRBV30	CAWSATGVYNEQFF	TGTGCCTGGAGTGCGACAGGGGTCTACAATGAGCAGTTCTTC
TRBD1	few	TRBJ1-2	TRBV20-1	CSASGTGENGYTF	TGCAGTGCTAGCGGGACAGGGGAGAATGGCTACACCTTC
-	once	TRBJ2-7	TRBV5-4	CASSLRDSSYEQYF	TGTGCCAGCAGCCTCCGGGACTCCTCCTACGAGCAGTACTTC
TRBD1	few	TRBJ2-2	TRBV6-5	CASSYSTGGWTGELFF	TGTGCCAGCAGTTACTCGACAGGGGGCTGGACCGGGGAGCTGTTTTTT
TRBD1	-	TRBJ1-2	TRBV19	CAVQGYANYGYTF	TGTGCCGTACAGGGGTACGCTAACTATGGCTACACCTTC
TRBD1	-	TRBJ1-2	TRBV2	CASSQTGRIYTF	TGTGCCAGCTCTCAGACAGGGAGGATCTACACCTTC
-	-	TRBJ1-2	TRBV12-3/TRBV12-4	CASSVDGYYGYTF	TGTGCCAGCAGTGTCGACGGATACTATGGCTACACCTTC
-	few	TRBJ1-4	TRBV15	CATSRGWDEKLFF	TGTGCCACCAGCAGAGGGTGGGATGAAAAACTGTTTTTT
-	few	TRBJ2-5	TRBV6-1	CASSDRTPRVVTQYF	TGTGCCAGCAGTGATAGGACACCCAGAGTCGTGACCCAGTACTTC
-	-	TRBJ2-3	TRBV10-1	CASSESTYGANTQYF	TGCGCCAGCAGTGAGTCGACCTACGGCGCGAATACGCAGTATTTT
-	few	TRBJ1-6	TRBV12-3/TRBV12-4	CASSWGGNSPLHF	TGTGCCAGCAGTTGGGGGGGCAATTCACCCCTCCACTTT
-	-	TRBJ1-6	TRBV14	CASSQQGVNPLHF	TGTGCCAGCAGCCAACAGGGAGTCAACCCCCTCCACTTT
-	few	TRBJ2-7	TRBV27	CASSPSDAYYEQYF	TGTGCCAGCAGTCCCTCCGATGCCTATTACGAGCAGTACTTC
-	-	TRBJ1-1	TRBV10-3	CAISDSVPNTEAFF	TGTGCCATCAGTGACAGTGTACCGAACACTGAAGCTTTCTTT
TRBD1	-	TRBJ1-2	TRBV15	CATSSGRLLDRGRANYGYTF	TGTGCCACCAGCAGCGGGCGGCTGTTGGACAGGGGCCGCGCTAACTATGGCTACACCTTC
-	few	TRBJ1-1	TRBV6-1	CASSLGGPTEAFF	TGTGCCAGCAGCTTAGGGGGACCCACTGAAGCTTTCTTT
-	-	TRBJ1-5	TRBV23-1	CASSRTVRDQPQHF	TGCGCCAGCAGTCGCACGGTCAGGGATCAGCCCCAGCATTTT
TRBD2	-	TRBJ2-1	TRBV7-3	CASSWTSGGVSSYNEQFF	TGTGCCAGCAGCTGGACTAGCGGGGGGGTGAGCTCCTACAATGAGCAGTTCTTC